Presented here are 30 T cell receptor beta chains from one specimen sequenced in a study of identical twins. Each CDR3 protein is one row after TCRdb ran MiXCR on the 5' RACE reads. The table records roughly 1.6 million distinct CDR3 sequences, 32% of them present only once. Sequenced material: cord blood. The receptors shown here come from a newborn girl in good health.

This clonotype has just a few counts. The CDR3 DNA reads TGTGCCAGCACCACAGGGCTAAAGAGGGAGACCCAGTACTTC. This gives the protein CASTTGLKRETQYF. V usage is TRBV28 and J usage is TRBJ2-5; a weak D match, TRBD1 (6 bases). Trimming pared 7 bases from V and 5 bases from J, leaving 17 bases between. Germline V gene data show CDR1 as MDHEN and CDR2 as SYDVKM. This CDR3 comprises 14 residues.

The gene calls are TRBV20-1 and TRBJ2-1; 13 bases align to TRBD2. Trimming at V came to 3 bases and at J to 6 bases, leaving 8 bases not matched to a gene. The CDR3 contains 16 residues. The germline V gene encodes CDR1 DFQATT and CDR2 SNEGSKA (reference sequence). The DNA of the CDR3 is TGCAGTGCTAGCGCCTGGGGACTAGCGGGAACCAATGAGCAGTTCTTC. Its translation is CSASAWGLAGTNEQFF.

The rearrangement joins TRBV29-1 to TRBJ2-1, with 7 bases fitting TRBD2. The trim removed 5 bases at V and 7 bases at J, leaving 11 bases unmatched. The germline CDR1 and CDR2 sequences are SQVTM and ANQGSEA. The CDR3 runs 14 residues. The CDR3: CSVITPGGGNEQFF. Written as DNA, the CDR3 is TGCAGCGTTATAACGCCTGGGGGGGGGAATGAGCAGTTCTTC.

V usage is TRBV4-2 and J usage is TRBJ2-5; no clear D. CDR1 and CDR2 from the germline V gene are LGHNA and YNFKEQ. V was pared by 3 bases and J by 3 bases, with 8 bases between. This CDR3 spans 13 amino acids. CDR3 DNA sequence: TGTGCCAGCAGCCAGTCCTTTAAAGAGACCCAGTACTTC. It is translated as CASSQSFKETQYF.

V is TRBV27 and J is TRBJ2-1; D is possibly TRBD2 (6 bases). The CDR3 runs to 15 residues. The germline V gene has CDR1 MNHEY and CDR2 SMNVEV (reference sequence). Trimming removed 8 bases from V and 2 bases from J, with 16 bases in between. CDR3 in amino acids: CASRGSQRAYNEQFF. The CDR3 DNA reads as TGTGCCAGCCGTGGGTCACAGCGGGCCTACAATGAGCAGTTCTTC.

The rearrangement uses TRBV25-1 and TRBJ1-1, with 11 bases fitting TRBD1. Per the germline V gene, CDR1 is MGHDK and CDR2 is SYGVNS. The CDR3 loop spans 16 amino acids. V gave up 7 bases and J gave up 5 bases; unmatched junction bases: 12. For the CDR3, the DNA is TGTGCCAGCAATATCGCTGGACAGGGGGCGGAAACTGAAGCTTTCTTT. Its translation: CASNIAGQGAETEAFF. Filled out from reference TRBV25-1 and TRBJ1-1, the complete variable domain reads EADIYQTPRYLVIGTGKKITLECSQTMGHDKMYWYQQDPGMELHLIHYSYGVNSTEKGDLSSESTVSRIRTEHFPLTLESARPSHTSQYLCASNIAGQGAETEAFFGQGTRLTVV.

This chain links TRBV20-1 with TRBJ2-2; D is unclear. The CDR3 contains 13 residues. Germline values: CDR1 DFQATT, CDR2 SNEGSKA (reference sequence). V was trimmed by 3 bases and J by 6 bases, leaving 11 bases between them. The CDR3 sequence: CSASLNSAGELFF. The DNA of the CDR3 is TGCAGTGCTAGCCTTAACAGTGCCGGGGAGCTGTTTTTT.

This clonotype was recorded a few times. The V call is TRBV10-3, the J call TRBJ2-7, with 10 bases that match TRBD1. CDR1 is ENHRY and CDR2 is SYGVKD in the germline V gene. J was trimmed by 3 bases and V by 6 bases; bases with no gene match: 5. CDR3 length: 14 amino acids. The CDR3 DNA is TGTGCCATCAGGTACGGACAGGGGGACTACGAGCAGTACTTC. It is translated as CAIRYGQGDYEQYF.

This chain links TRBV28 with TRBJ2-2; 9 bases agree with TRBD1. The CDR3 is 19 residues long. V lost 4 bases and J lost 1; bases outside the gene matches: 13. Germline CDR1 MDHEN, CDR2 SYDVKM. CDR3 nucleotides: TGTGCCAGCAGTTCACTACCCGGAACAGGGGGCTTGAACACCGGGGAGCTGTTTTTT. Residues: CASSSLPGTGGLNTGELFF.

This clonotype was detected a few times. This chain joins TRBV20-1 and TRBJ2-7, with D possibly TRBD1 on 6 matching bases. Germline-derived CDR1 and CDR2 are DFQATT and SNEGSKA (reference sequence). The CDR3 has 13 amino acids. V was pared by 5 bases and J by 0 bases, with 11 bases between. This CDR3 reads CSAPGQRSYEQYF. The CDR3 nucleotides are TGCAGTGCTCCTGGACAGCGCTCCTACGAGCAGTACTTC.

A single count supports this clonotype. The chain has TRBV20-1 and TRBJ2-3, with 9 bases matching TRBD2. The CDR3 spans 15 residues. Per germline, CDR1 DFQATT and CDR2 SNEGSKA (reference sequence). V shed 0 bases and J 5 bases; nucleotides not matched to a gene: 6. CDR3: CSAREGSGSGDTQYF. DNA of the CDR3: TGCAGTGCTAGAGAGGGTAGCGGGAGCGGAGATACGCAGTATTTT.

This chain connects TRBV10-3 to TRBJ1-2; TRBD1 is a possible D gene (5 bases). The length of the CDR3 is 14 residues. V lost 5 bases and J 0 bases, leaving 10 bases between the germline ends. CDR1 is ENHRY and CDR2 is SYGVKD in the germline V gene. The CDR3 is CAISTLTANYGYTF. In nucleotides, the CDR3 is TGTGCCATCAGTACCTTGACAGCTAACTATGGCTACACCTTC.

The rearrangement links TRBV20-1 to TRBJ1-2, with D perhaps matching TRBD1 (5 bases). Trimming cost V 4 bases and J 8 bases, with 14 bases left between them. The germline V gene encodes CDR1 DFQATT and CDR2 SNEGSKA (reference sequence). The CDR3 spans 12 residues. In DNA, the CDR3 is TGCAGTGCTAATGAGGGGCGCAGGGGCTACACCTTC. As protein: CSANEGRRGYTF.

This chain joins TRBV10-3 and TRBJ1-1, with a possible D match to TRBD1 (5 bases). Per germline, CDR1 ENHRY and CDR2 SYGVKD. This CDR3 has 13 amino acids. The V and J ends lost 8 bases and 6 bases respectively, with 16 bases between them. The CDR3 region is CAIYPGSGAEAFF. The CDR3 DNA reads TGTGCCATCTACCCCGGGTCGGGGGCTGAAGCTTTCTTT.

This clonotype was detected once. The germline gene is not matched at one end of the junction; a read error may be the cause. The rearrangement joins TRBV4-1 to TRBJ1-2; 7 bases are shared with TRBD1. CDR3 size: 15 residues. Germline V gene lookup returns CDR1 MGHRA and CDR2 YSYEKL. For the CDR3, the DNA is TGCGCCAGCAGCCGAATGACAGGGCATAACTATGACTACACCTTC. Translation: CASSRMTGHNYDYTF.

This chain uses TRBV12-5 with TRBJ2-1; 11 positions match TRBD2. The CDR3 length is 15 residues. Losses at the gene ends were 6 bases for V and 4 bases for J; bases not matched to a gene: 5. Looked up from germline, CDR1 is LGHNT and CDR2 is FRNRAP. The CDR3 here is CASGHSGRVYNEQFF. The CDR3, as DNA: TGTGCTAGTGGACATAGCGGGAGGGTATACAATGAGCAGTTCTTC.

The sample holds a few counts of this clonotype. V usage is TRBV28 and J usage is TRBJ2-7; 10 nucleotides line up with TRBD2. This CDR3 spans 22 amino acids. CDR1 and CDR2 (germline): MDHEN, SYDVKM. J gave up 7 bases and V 1 base, and 28 bases lay outside the gene matches. The CDR3 protein is CASSLSHLPSGSYTGLYNEQYF. Here the CDR3 DNA reads TGTGCCAGCAGTTTATCGCACCTCCCTAGCGGGAGTTATACGGGACTTTACAATGAGCAGTACTTC.

In its sample, this clonotype was seen a few times. V and J are TRBV5-1 and TRBJ2-7, with 10 bases identical to TRBD2. V trimming: 2 bases; J trimming: 1 base; junction bases outside the gene matches: 12. The germline V gene has CDR1 SGHRS and CDR2 YFSETQ. The CDR3 extends over 18 amino acids. For the CDR3, the DNA is TGCGCCAGCAGCTTCGGCCTAGCGGGGGCCGGCAGGTCCTACGAGCAGTACTTC. Translation: CASSFGLAGAGRSYEQYF.

This clonotype was counted many times. The genes are TRBV7-2 and TRBJ2-3, with unresolved D. V lost 3 bases, J lost 1 base, and 11 bases lay in between. The germline V gene has CDR1 SGHTA and CDR2 FQGNSA. The CDR3 length is 15 residues. CDR3 region: CASSLGGSRTDTQYF. Written as DNA, the CDR3 is TGTGCCAGCAGCTTGGGTGGATCCCGCACAGATACGCAGTATTTT. The entire variable domain, with the rest obtained from reference TRBV7-2 and TRBJ2-3, is as follows: GAGVSQSPSNKVTEKGKDVELRCDPISGHTALYWYRQSLGQGLEFLIYFQGNSAPDKSGLPSDRFSAERTGGSVSTLTIQRTQQEDSAVYLCASSLGGSRTDTQYFGPGTRLTVL.

The genes are TRBV5-1 and TRBJ2-1; 7 nucleotides agree with TRBD1. CDR1 is SGHRS and CDR2 is YFSETQ in the germline V gene. Trimming cost V 0 bases and J 6 bases; bases outside gene matches: 12. The length of the CDR3 is 17 residues. CDR3 sequence: CASSLGRTGSFSNEQFF. CDR3 coding DNA: TGCGCCAGCAGCTTGGGCCGGACAGGCTCCTTTAGCAATGAGCAGTTCTTC.

This clonotype occurred once. This chain connects TRBV11-2 to TRBJ2-7; possibly TRBD2 for D (5 bases). Looked up from germline, CDR1 is SGHAT and CDR2 is FQNNGV. Trimming took 5 bases from V and 3 from J, leaving 17 bases between them. The CDR3 contains 15 residues. The CDR3 DNA is TGTGCCAGCAGCAGACGGGGATTAGGATTCTACGAGCAGTACTTC. As protein: CASSRRGLGFYEQYF. The variable domain in full, with the rest retrieved from reference TRBV11-2 and TRBJ2-7, is EAGVAQSPRYKIIEKRQSVAFWCNPISGHATLYWYQQILGQGPKLLIQFQNNGVVDDSQLPKDRFSAERLKGVDSTLKIQPAKLEDSAVYLCASSRRGLGFYEQYFGPGTRLTVT.

The CDR3 DNA follows: TGTGCCCTTACAGGGGGCCCATACAATGAGCAGTTCTTC. It specifies CALTGGPYNEQFF. This sequence joins TRBV28 and TRBJ2-1; the match to TRBD1 covers 9 bases. This CDR3 spans 13 amino acids. The germline V gene encodes CDR1 MDHEN and CDR2 SYDVKM. V shed 11 bases, J shed 4 bases, and the junction held 6 bases outside the gene matches.

There are a few counts of this clonotype. The chain links TRBV7-2 to TRBJ2-7; perhaps TRBD1 as D (5 bases). The CDR3 sequence is 13 residues long. Germline V gene data show CDR1 as SGHTA and CDR2 as FQGNSA. Trimming removed 1 base at V and 5 bases at J, with 9 bases between. CDR3 nucleotides: TGTGCCAGCAGCTTAGTCTTCAGGGACGAGCAGTACTTC. It codes for CASSLVFRDEQYF.

This clonotype was observed a few times. The V gene is TRBV7-2, the J gene TRBJ1-2; the D gene is possibly TRBD1 (5 bases). The V and J ends lost 4 bases and 7 bases respectively, with 13 bases between them. In germline, CDR1 is SGHTA, CDR2 FQGNSA. This CDR3 is 13 amino acids long. CDR3 protein: CASSSIPGGGYTF. The CDR3 bases are TGTGCCAGCAGCTCGATCCCCGGGGGTGGCTACACCTTC.

V and J are TRBV28 and TRBJ2-7; 13 nucleotides agree with TRBD2. Trimming removed 7 bases from V and 7 bases from J; junction bases left unmatched: 16. Germline lookup yields CDR1 MDHEN and CDR2 SYDVKM. The CDR3 covers 17 residues. The CDR3 DNA follows: TGTGCCAGCATCCTTGCGGGACTAGCGGGGCCCTACAATGAGCAGTACTTC. Protein sequence: CASILAGLAGPYNEQYF.

The genes are TRBV2 and TRBJ1-5, with no clear D. Trimming took 4 bases from V and 2 from J, leaving 9 bases between them. The CDR3 is 14 amino acids. Germline CDR1 reads SNHLY; CDR2 reads FYNNEI. This chain's CDR3 is CASSGQAGNQPQHF. CDR3 sequence (DNA): TGTGCCAGCAGTGGGCAGGCGGGCAATCAGCCCCAGCATTTT.

This clonotype was detected only a few times. The chain uses TRBV14 and TRBJ1-2; D is possibly TRBD1 (5 bases). Between the trimmed V and J ends, which lost 4 bases and 8 bases, there was a span of 14 bases. Looked up from germline, CDR1 is SGHDN and CDR2 is FVKESK. CDR3 size: 13 residues. The CDR3 DNA follows: TGTGCCAGCAGCCGGGACCTTAATGGGGGCTACACCTTC. Amino acids: CASSRDLNGGYTF.

The rearrangement links TRBV19 to TRBJ1-2; 7 nucleotides agree with TRBD1. The CDR3 has 14 residues. The V segment lost 7 bases and the J segment 3 bases; nucleotides outside the gene matches: 8. The V gene's germline CDR1 is LNHDA and CDR2 SQIVND (reference sequence). The CDR3 DNA reads TGTGCCAGTACCCACCGGGACAGACACTATGGCTACACCTTC. Translation: CASTHRDRHYGYTF.

V is TRBV28 and J is TRBJ2-7; perhaps TRBD2 as D (6 bases). Looked up from germline, CDR1 is MDHEN and CDR2 is SYDVKM. V gave up 4 bases and J gave up 3 bases, with 19 bases separating them. The CDR3 has 16 amino acids. The CDR3 spells CASSYALWGGLYEQYF. The CDR3 DNA sequence: TGTGCCAGCAGTTATGCCTTATGGGGAGGTCTCTACGAGCAGTACTTC.

The sample holds a few counts of this clonotype. The V and J genes are TRBV28 and TRBJ2-5; D could derive from TRBD1 or TRBD2 (5 bases each). Germline V gene sequence: CDR1 MDHEN, CDR2 SYDVKM. CDR3 length equals 17 residues. Trimming pared 3 bases from V and 5 bases from J, leaving 22 bases between. Written as DNA, the CDR3 is TGTGCCAGCAGTTTGCATCCCCGCTCACTAGGGGAGGAGACCCAGTACTTC. Protein sequence: CASSLHPRSLGEETQYF.